The sample holds many counts of the clone carrying this TCR beta chain. Antigen: not known. The data are from a study of T cells in Graves' hyperthyroidism and ophthalmopathy. The TCR beta CDR3 regions underwent amplification using RNA transcripts as the source. The study used the HTBI primer set for a first-round RT-PCR of the TCR CDR3. Each CDR3 protein is one row after TCRdb ran MiXCR on the multiplex PCR reads. This table has about 200,000 distinct CDR3 sequences, about a sixth appearing once. General observations from the study: A 13 V-J signature model discriminated ophthalmopathy versus stable hyperthyroidism.

It was considered stable Graves' hyperthyroidism when ophthalmopathy did not progress within 18 months. Newly diagnosed hyperthyroidism, duration under 2 months, in patients aged 18 to 65. Between the trimmed V and J ends, which lost 6 bases and 0 bases, there was a span of 17 bases. The CDR3 totals 16 residues. The germline gives CDR1 MNHNS, CDR2 SASEGT. V usage is TRBV6-1 and J usage is TRBJ1-2; D is perhaps TRBD1 (5 bases). The receptor comes from a woman in her forties or fifties with Graves' hyperthyroidism. Sequenced material: blood. The CDR3 region has the DNA TGTGCCAGCAGCCCCATACCAGGGCCTACTAACTATGGCTACACCTTC. This codes for CASSPIPGPTNYGYTF.